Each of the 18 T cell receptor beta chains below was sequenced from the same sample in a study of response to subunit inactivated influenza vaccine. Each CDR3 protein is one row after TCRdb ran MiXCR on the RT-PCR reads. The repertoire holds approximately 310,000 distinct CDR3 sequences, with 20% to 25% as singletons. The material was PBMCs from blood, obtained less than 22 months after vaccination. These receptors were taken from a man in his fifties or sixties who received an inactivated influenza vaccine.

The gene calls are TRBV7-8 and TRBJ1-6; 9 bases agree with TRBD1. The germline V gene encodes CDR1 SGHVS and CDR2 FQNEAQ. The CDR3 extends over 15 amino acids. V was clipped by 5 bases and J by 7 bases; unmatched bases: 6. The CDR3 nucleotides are TGTGCCAGCAGCCCGACCGGGACAGGGAATTCACCCCTCCACTTT. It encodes CASSPTGTGNSPLHF.

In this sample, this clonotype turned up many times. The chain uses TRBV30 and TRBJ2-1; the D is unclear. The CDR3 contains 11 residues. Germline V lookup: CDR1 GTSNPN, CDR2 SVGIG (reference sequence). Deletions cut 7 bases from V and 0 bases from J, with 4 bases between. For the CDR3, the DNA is TGTGCCTTCAGCTCCTACAATGAGCAGTTCTTC. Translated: CAFSSYNEQFF. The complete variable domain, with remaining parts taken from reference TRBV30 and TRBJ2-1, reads SQTIHQWPATLVQPVGSPLSLECTVEGTSNPNLYWYRQAAGRGLQLLFYSVGIGQISSEVPQNLSASRPQDRQFILSSKKLLLSDSGFYLCAFSSYNEQFFGPGTRLTVL.

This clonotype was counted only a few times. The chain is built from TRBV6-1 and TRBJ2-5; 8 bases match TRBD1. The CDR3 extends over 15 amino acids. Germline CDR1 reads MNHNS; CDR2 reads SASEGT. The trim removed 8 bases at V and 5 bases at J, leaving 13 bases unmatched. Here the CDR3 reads CASRRVTGEGETQYF. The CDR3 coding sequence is TGTGCCAGCCGGAGGGTGACAGGGGAAGGGGAGACCCAGTACTTC.

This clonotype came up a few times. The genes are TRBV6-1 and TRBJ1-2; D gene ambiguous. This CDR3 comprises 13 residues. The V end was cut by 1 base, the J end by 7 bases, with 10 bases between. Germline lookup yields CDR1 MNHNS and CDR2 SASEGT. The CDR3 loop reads CASSEVRSAGYTF. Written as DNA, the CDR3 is TGTGCCAGCAGTGAAGTTCGCTCAGCTGGCTACACCTTC.

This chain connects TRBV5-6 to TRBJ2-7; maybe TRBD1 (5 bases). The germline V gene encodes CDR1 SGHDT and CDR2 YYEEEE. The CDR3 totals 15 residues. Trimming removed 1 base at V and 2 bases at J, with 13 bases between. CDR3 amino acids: CASSLPGKGTYEQYF. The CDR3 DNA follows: TGTGCCAGCAGCTTGCCAGGGAAAGGGACCTACGAGCAGTACTTC.

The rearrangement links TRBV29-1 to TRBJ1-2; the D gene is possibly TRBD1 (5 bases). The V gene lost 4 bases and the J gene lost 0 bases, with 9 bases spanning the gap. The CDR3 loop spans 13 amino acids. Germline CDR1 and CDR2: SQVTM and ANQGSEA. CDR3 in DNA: TGCAGCGTTGTCAGGGAGACTAACTATGGCTACACCTTC. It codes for CSVVRETNYGYTF.

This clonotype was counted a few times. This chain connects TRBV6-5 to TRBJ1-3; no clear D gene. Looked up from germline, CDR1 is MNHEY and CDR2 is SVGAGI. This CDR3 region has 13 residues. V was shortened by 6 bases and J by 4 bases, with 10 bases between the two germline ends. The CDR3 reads CASRYREGNTIYF. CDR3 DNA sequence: TGTGCCAGCAGGTATCGTGAAGGAAACACCATATATTTT.

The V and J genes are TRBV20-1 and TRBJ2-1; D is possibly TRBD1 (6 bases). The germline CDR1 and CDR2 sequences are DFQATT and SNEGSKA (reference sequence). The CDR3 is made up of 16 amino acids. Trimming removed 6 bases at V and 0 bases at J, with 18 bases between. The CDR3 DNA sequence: TGCAGTGCCGAGAACAGGGCCGAGACCTCCTACAATGAGCAGTTCTTC. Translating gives CSAENRAETSYNEQFF.

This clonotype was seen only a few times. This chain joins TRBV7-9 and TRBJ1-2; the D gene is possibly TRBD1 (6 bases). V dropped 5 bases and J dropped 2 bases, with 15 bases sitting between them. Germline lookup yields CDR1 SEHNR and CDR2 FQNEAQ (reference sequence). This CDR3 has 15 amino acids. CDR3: CASSPTRQGNYGYTF. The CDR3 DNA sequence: TGTGCCAGCAGCCCGACTCGGCAGGGGAACTATGGCTACACCTTC.

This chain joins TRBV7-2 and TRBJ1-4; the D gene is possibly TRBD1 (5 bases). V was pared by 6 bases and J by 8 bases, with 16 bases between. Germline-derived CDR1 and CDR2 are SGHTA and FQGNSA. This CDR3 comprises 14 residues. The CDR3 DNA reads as TGTGCCAGCAGTATCATGGGGGGTGCGGAAAAACTGTTTTTT. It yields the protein CASSIMGGAEKLFF.

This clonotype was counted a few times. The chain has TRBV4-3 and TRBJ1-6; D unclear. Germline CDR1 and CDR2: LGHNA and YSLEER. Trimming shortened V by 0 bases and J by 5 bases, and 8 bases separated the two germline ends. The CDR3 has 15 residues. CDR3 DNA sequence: TGCGCCAGCAGCCAAGACCGGCGGGATAATTCACCCCTCCACTTT. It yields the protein CASSQDRRDNSPLHF.

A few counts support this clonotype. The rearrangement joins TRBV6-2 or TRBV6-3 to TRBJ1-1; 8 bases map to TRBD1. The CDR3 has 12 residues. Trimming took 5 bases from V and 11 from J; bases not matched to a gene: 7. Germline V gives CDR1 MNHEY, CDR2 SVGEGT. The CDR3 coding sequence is TGTGCCAGCAGTCCTACGGACAGGGTTGCTTTCTTT. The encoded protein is CASSPTDRVAFF.

The CDR3, as DNA: TGTGCCAGCAGCTACAGACTGTACCAAGAGACCCAGTACTTC. It translates to CASSYRLYQETQYF. The genes are TRBV6-2 or TRBV6-3 and TRBJ2-5; unclear D gene. V shed 6 bases and J shed 0 bases, with 11 bases lying between them. The CDR3 consists of 14 residues. Germline V gene data show CDR1 as MNHEY and CDR2 as SVGEGT.

The DNA for the CDR3 is TGTGCCAGTAGTATATCGGAGGGGGGAATTGACTACACCTTC. Its protein is CASSISEGGIDYTF. The chain uses TRBV19 and TRBJ1-2, with a tentative D call TRBD1 (6 bases). This CDR3 contains 14 residues. Trimming took 2 bases from V and 10 from J, leaving 17 bases between them. The germline V gene has CDR1 LNHDA and CDR2 SQIVND (reference sequence).

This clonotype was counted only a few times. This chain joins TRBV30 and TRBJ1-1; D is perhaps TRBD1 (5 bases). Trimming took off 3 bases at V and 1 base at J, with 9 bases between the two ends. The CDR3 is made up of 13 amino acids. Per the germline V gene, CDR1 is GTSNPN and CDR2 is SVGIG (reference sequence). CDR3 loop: CAWRRDGNTEAFF. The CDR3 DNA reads TGTGCCTGGAGAAGGGACGGGAACACTGAAGCTTTCTTT.

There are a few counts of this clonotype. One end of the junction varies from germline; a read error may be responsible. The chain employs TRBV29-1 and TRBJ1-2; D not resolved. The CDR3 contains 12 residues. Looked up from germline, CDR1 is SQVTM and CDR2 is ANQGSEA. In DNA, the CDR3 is TGCAGCGCTGAATCCAGACCCTATGGCTACACCTTC. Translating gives CSAESRPYGYTF.

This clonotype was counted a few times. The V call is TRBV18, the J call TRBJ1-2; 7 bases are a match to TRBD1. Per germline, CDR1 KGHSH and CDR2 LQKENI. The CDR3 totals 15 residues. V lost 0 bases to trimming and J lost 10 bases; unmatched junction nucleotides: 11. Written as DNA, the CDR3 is TGTGCCAGCTCACCACCGATGGGACAGAGTATAACCTACACCTTC. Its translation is CASSPPMGQSITYTF. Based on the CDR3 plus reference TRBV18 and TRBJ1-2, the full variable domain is NAGVMQNPRHLVRRRGQEARLRCSPMKGHSHVYWYRQLPEEGLKFMVYLQKENIIDESGMPKERFSAEFPKEGPSILRIQQVVRGDSAAYFCASSPPMGQSITYTFGSGTRLTVV.

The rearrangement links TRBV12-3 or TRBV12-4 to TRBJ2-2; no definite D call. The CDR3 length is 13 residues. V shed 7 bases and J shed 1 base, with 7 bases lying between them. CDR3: CASNKWNTGELFF. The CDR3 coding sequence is TGTGCCAGCAATAAGTGGAACACCGGGGAGCTGTTTTTT.